The clone carrying this T cell receptor (beta chain) was picked up a small number of times. What it binds is unknown. The ends were cut back, 4 bases at V and 1 base at J, with 19 bases in the middle. This CDR3 has 17 amino acids. Germline lookup yields CDR1 SGHVS and CDR2 FNYEAQ. Primers for the PCR totalled 60 Vbeta and 13 Jbeta. Authors' analysis steps: In a later analysis, around 12 million of tens of millions of unique beta chains occurred in at least two donors. Sequencing was performed with immunoSEQ multiplex PCR; in TCRdb, only in-frame clones are kept and a portion is missing. Clonal size and the V and J genes are those of that table, whereas D and trimming came from the DNA. The table records fewer than 150,000 clones, roughly 80% of them present only once. These data are taken from a study of cytomegalovirus exposure and HLA in healthy donors. Study-level points and caveats: Earlier analysis yielded a pattern in which most TCR beta V segments were productive about 87% or about 30% of the time. Analyzed later, most CMV-associated TCR beta chains appeared HLA-restricted.

The V call is TRBV7-6, the J call TRBJ1-1, with TRBD1 as a possible D gene (6 bases). Material for sequencing was PBMCs. This TCR came from a man aged 45-60 years in good health and CMV-seronegative. CDR3 DNA sequence: TGTGCCAGCAGCTCGGAGGTTGGGGGCGGCCCGAACACTGAAGCTTTCTTT. Residues: CASSSEVGGGPNTEAFF.